This T cell receptor (beta chain) originates from a study of cytomegalovirus exposure and HLA in healthy donors. Looking at the study overall: HLA-typed donors contributed about 85 million unique TCRs, which were held in an early data release.

In regard to this clone: Its specificity is not known.

The CDR3 extends over 16 amino acids. Trimming removed 6 bases at V and 2 bases at J, with 17 bases between. Germline-derived CDR1 and CDR2 are LGHNT and FRNRAP. The study's findings and limits: Researchers catalogued about 160 TCR beta chains as cytomegalovirus-associated. Rare sequences made up most TCRs, while some public TCRs were found in many donors.

Primers included in the PCR were 60 Vbeta and 13 Jbeta primers. Sequencing used immunoSEQ multiplex PCR; TCRdb keeps in-frame clones, though not all of them. Here the sample spans about 99,000 clones, approximately 70% being singletons. Material for sequencing was PBMCs. The sequence was obtained from a woman aged 50 to 60 in good health and CMV-seronegative. The chain combines TRBV12-5 with TRBJ1-5, with D uncertain. CDR3 sequence: CASGPPGSRGNQPQHF. The CDR3 nucleotides are TGTGCTAGTGGGCCCCCGGGGAGTCGGGGCAATCAGCCCCAGCATTTT.